This T cell receptor (beta chain) was identified in a study of OX40 agonist ivuxolimab in advanced cancers. General notes on the study: The costimulatory receptor OX40 (CD134) was targeted by ivuxolimab, a fully human IgG2 agonistic monoclonal antibody. The point of sequencing TCRbeta in the periphery was to test whether ivuxolimab changed TCR sequence diversity and drove clonal T-cell expansion. Intravenous ivuxolimab was administered to patients every 2 weeks at six dose levels: 0.01, 0.1, 0.3, 1.5, 3 and 10 mg/kg. The paper covers the monotherapy dose-escalation part of the phase I ivuxolimab trial, which included N ≈ 52 patients. In the dose-escalation cohort, approximately 80% of patients were male, and the mean age was around 65 years with a range of about 20 to 79. Prior anti-PD-1, anti-PD-L1 or anti-CTLA-4 therapy was permitted, and checkpoint inhibitors had been received by about 36% of dose-escalation patients. Three dose-escalation patients achieved partial responses, one with hepatocellular carcinoma and two with cutaneous melanoma. Among the 50 to 55 dose-escalation patients, 19 had hepatocellular carcinoma, roughly 15 melanoma, 9 renal cell carcinoma and 9 head and neck cancer. Points the paper makes about the study in general: Clonal expansion of both CD4+ and CD8+ blood T cells was observed from baseline to week 6 at doses 0.1 to 3.0 mg/kg. Low levels of normalized T-cell clonal expansion were also seen in some patients who did not respond. The antigen specificity of the clonally expanded peripheral T cells was not determined. In the 0.1-3.0 mg/kg groups, partial responders were among the patients with the lowest normalized peripheral clonal expansion, particularly in CD8+ T cells. After ivuxolimab, CD8+ T cells had more expanded clones than CD4+ T cells on average.

Inclusive of the bounding cysteine and phenylalanine, the CDR3 is 15 residues long. Only CDR3 DNA is held: 45 bases, read in frame from base 1. Relative to germline, V is 2 bases shorter and J is 4 bases shorter, with 13 bases between their ends. The germline V gene yields LGHNT for CDR1 and FRNRAP for CDR2. The trial excluded patients who had a history of autoimmune disease or were on systemic immunosuppression. In every dose cohort, peripheral blood was drawn for TCR sequencing at baseline, cycle 4 day 1, and cycle 7 day 1. Samples were obtained from an open-label, multicenter, first-in-human phase I dose-escalation trial of ivuxolimab. Adults with locally advanced or metastatic melanoma, renal cell carcinoma, hepatocellular carcinoma or head and neck squamous cell carcinoma were enrolled in the trial. Before TCR sequencing, CD4+ T cells and CD8+ T cells from peripheral blood were sorted into separate populations.

Remarks on this clone: Its cognate antigen has yet to be identified. Base qualities are not recorded, but no much larger clone differs from it by a single base.

Genomic DNA was extracted from sorted cells for sequencing of the TCRbeta CDR3 region. TCRbeta CDR3 regions were sequenced using the immunoSEQ Assay. Not all clones reach the TCRdb copy of this immuneACCESS table, which keeps in-frame sequences only. Checked studies attribute under half of the gap to unresolved V genes and leave the rest unexplained. The table for this sample lists approximately 12,000 clones; roughly 80% of them were counted only once. The ten largest account for less than 40% of the sample. The TCR sequence derives from an adult with an advanced solid tumor such as melanoma, head and neck, liver or kidney cancer. The rearranged segments are TRBV12-5 and TRBJ2-3; the D segment could be TRBD1, given 6 matching bases. The sequencing here drew on CD4+ or CD8+ T cells sorted from blood, taken in a trial of the OX40 agonist ivuxolimab. The CDR3 protein: CASGLTPQGPDTQYF. The DNA is TGTGCTAGTGGTTTGACCCCACAGGGCCCAGATACGCAGTATTTT.